The present T cell receptor (beta chain) was sequenced within a study of T cells expressing NK-cell markers. TCRdb derives one entry per CDR3 protein from the 5' RACE reads, leaving out DNA. This listing includes hundreds of thousands of distinct CDR3 sequences. The CDR3 loop spans 15 amino acids. Germline V gene sequence: CDR1 DFQATT, CDR2 SNEGSKA (reference sequence). About this clonotype: As yet, its antigen is unknown.

Study results and caveats: About 1.0-7.5% of CD8+ T cells in a handful of donors belonged to dominant NKG2C+ clonotypes.

This chain joins TRBV20-1 and TRBJ2-7; TCRdb outputs TRBD1, but without DNA this stays unchecked. This receptor was obtained from a man aged 18-69 years in good health. Input material: blood T cells: a sorted CD56 or NKG2C T cell subset, CD4+ or CD8+ T cells, or bulk PBMC T cells (not recorded which). The CDR3 spells CSARDQRRGYYEQYF.